Here is one T cell receptor beta chain with its context. This sample is drawn from a study of OX40 agonist ivuxolimab in advanced cancers. Study overall: The patients got ivuxolimab, which is an agonistic anti-OX40 (CD134) antibody.

V lost 0 bases and J lost 12, with 15 bases in between. CDR1 is SGDLS and CDR2 is YYNGEE in the germline V gene. CDR3 length: 13 residues. Sequencing used immunoSEQ multiplex PCR; TCRdb keeps in-frame clones, though not all of them. The sample shows about 73,000 clones, 80% to 95% of them seen only once. Material: CD4+ or CD8+ T cells sorted from blood, obtained in a trial of the OX40 agonist ivuxolimab. This rearrangement joins TRBV9 to TRBJ1-2; D not resolved. The TCR sequence derives from an adult with an advanced solid tumor such as melanoma, head and neck, liver or kidney cancer. DNA of the CDR3: TGTGCCAGCAGCGTAGGGAAAGGGAGAGAGGACACCTTC. It encodes CASSVGKGREDTF.